The 20 T cell receptor beta chains below all came from one sample that was sequenced in a study of beta chain features in type 1 diabetes. Study results and caveats: There was a moderate but significant shortening of TCRB CDR3s in all four CD4+ subsets of Type 1 diabetes patients.

Expressed TCRB transcripts were sequenced because the isolated RNA had all been reverse transcribed beforehand. Method: immunoSEQ multiplex PCR; TCRdb's copy keeps in-frame clones and lacks some. This sample carries some 150,000 clones, about 12% of them seen once, and the ten largest clones take roughly 1.4%. Their cognate antigens are unknown. The material sequenced was central memory CD4+ T cells from blood. Receptor source: a man between 18 and 35 years old with type 1 diabetes.

This clone was seen only a few times. CDR3: CASSQGGLAGLQGETQYF. The DNA of the CDR3 is TGCGCCAGCAGCCAAGGGGGACTAGCGGGGTTGCAGGGAGAGACCCAGTACTTC. The chain uses TRBV4-1 and TRBJ2-5, with 13 bases aligning to TRBD2. The CDR3 covers 18 residues. V gave up 1 base and J gave up 4 bases; unmatched junction bases: 9. Germline V gene lookup returns CDR1 MGHRA and CDR2 YSYEKL.

With respect to this clone: This sample also contains other DNA sequences that code for the same CDR3. The chain links TRBV30 to TRBJ1-4; TRBD1 matches 7 bases. The CDR3 is made up of 14 amino acids. The germline gives CDR1 GTSNPN, CDR2 SVGIG (reference sequence). The ends lost 0 bases at V and 5 bases at J; junction bases unmatched: 3. CDR3 DNA sequence: TGTGCCTGGAGTGTAGGACAGGTGAATGAAAAACTGTTTTTT. It translates to CAWSVGQVNEKLFF.

This rearrangement joins TRBV2 to TRBJ1-4; 7 bases align to TRBD1. The length of the CDR3 is 15 residues. V shed 7 bases, J shed 8 bases, and the junction held 13 bases outside the gene matches. Germline V gives CDR1 SNHLY, CDR2 FYNNEI. CDR3 residues: CASTEGQGGKEKLFF. In DNA, the CDR3 is TGTGCCAGCACTGAGGGCCAGGGGGGAAAGGAAAAACTGTTTTTT.

Details on this clone: The sample holds other DNA sequences that translate to the same CDR3. The genes are TRBV9 and TRBJ2-7; weak D call: TRBD2 (6 bases). The CDR3 is 15 residues long. CDR1 and CDR2 (germline): SGDLS, YYNGEE. The ends were cut back, 0 bases at V and 0 bases at J, with 10 bases in the middle. CDR3 nucleotide sequence: TGTGCCAGCAGCGTAGCTGTCGGGAGCTCCTACGAGCAGTACTTC. Its protein is CASSVAVGSSYEQYF.

This clone was observed a handful of times. The chain employs TRBV4-2 and TRBJ1-4; D ambiguous. This CDR3 is 14 amino acids long. V was clipped by 1 base and J by 3 bases, with 6 bases between them. Germline V lookup: CDR1 LGHNA, CDR2 YNFKEQ. CDR3 nucleotides: TGTGCCAGCAGCCAAGTAAGCGCTAATGAAAAACTGTTTTTT. Encoded protein: CASSQVSANEKLFF.

This clone was seen only a few times. J is TRBJ1-1 and V is TRBV15, with D perhaps matching TRBD1 (5 bases). V shed 3 bases and J shed 1 base, with 9 bases lying between them. Germline V lookup: CDR1 LNHNV, CDR2 YYDKDF (reference sequence). The CDR3 totals 14 residues. CDR3 in amino acids: CATSRDKGNTEAFF. In nucleotides, the CDR3 is TGTGCCACCAGCAGGGACAAGGGGAACACTGAAGCTTTCTTT.

This clone was seen at least ten times. Its ends do not fully match the called genes, so a read error is possible. The chain carries TRBV4-1 and TRBJ2-3; TRBD2 might be the D (5 bases). CDR1 and CDR2 (germline): MGHRA, YSYEKL. The CDR3 is 12 amino acids. The CDR3 DNA is TGCGCCAGCAGCCAGGGGAAGAGCGGATGGTTTTTT. It yields the protein CASSQGKSGWFF.

In this sample, this clone turned up once. V and J are TRBV15 and TRBJ1-2; 10 bases are shared with TRBD1. CDR3 size: 18 residues. After removal of 0 bases from V and 7 bases from J, the junction contained 14 bases not matched to a gene. Per germline, CDR1 LNHNV and CDR2 YYDKDF (reference sequence). The CDR3 loop is CATSRDLPPGTGEGGYTF. CDR3 coding DNA: TGTGCCACCAGCAGAGACCTTCCCCCCGGGACAGGGGAGGGTGGCTACACCTTC. The full variable domain, with the rest looked up from reference TRBV15 and TRBJ1-2, is DAMVIQNPRYQVTQFGKPVTLSCSQTLNHNVMYWYQQKSSQAPKLLFHYYDKDFNNEADTPDNFQSRRPNTSFCFLDIRSPGLGDTAMYLCATSRDLPPGTGEGGYTFGSGTRLTVV.

This clone occurred a few times. The CDR3: CASSQGTTGQIGYTF. CDR3 DNA: TGCGCCAGCAGCCAAGGGACCACGGGACAGATTGGCTACACCTTC. This chain uses TRBV4-3 with TRBJ1-2; 7 bases agree with TRBD1. Germline CDR1 is LGHNA and CDR2 is YSLEER. CDR3 size: 15 residues. V shed 1 base, J shed 7 bases, and the junction held 9 bases outside the gene matches.

There are a few counts of this clone. The gene calls are TRBV30 and TRBJ1-6; TRBD1 agrees at 7 bases. The CDR3 runs to 15 residues. The germline V gene has CDR1 GTSNPN and CDR2 SVGIG (reference sequence). Trimming took 0 bases from V and 7 from J; bases not matched to a gene: 6. This CDR3 is CAWSVGTERNSPLHF. The DNA of the CDR3 is TGTGCCTGGAGTGTTGGGACAGAACGCAATTCACCCCTCCACTTT.

This clone has just a few counts. This sequence joins TRBV6-6 and TRBJ1-6; 8 bases match TRBD1. The ends lost 7 bases at V and 8 bases at J; junction bases unmatched: 7. The CDR3 runs 14 residues. Germline V gene sequence: CDR1 MNHNY, CDR2 SVGAGI (reference sequence). The CDR3 spells CASIFDRGDSPLHF. The CDR3 DNA follows: TGTGCCAGCATTTTCGACAGGGGCGATTCACCCCTCCACTTT.

This clone was counted many times. The chain joins TRBV7-2 to TRBJ2-1; no clear D. The CDR3 is 14 residues long. Germline values: CDR1 SGHTA, CDR2 FQGNSA. V was clipped by 1 base and J by 1 base, with 5 bases between them. The CDR3 region is CASSLEGSYNEQFF. DNA of the CDR3: TGTGCCAGCAGCTTAGAGGGATCCTACAATGAGCAGTTCTTC. The variable domain in full, with the rest retrieved from reference TRBV7-2 and TRBJ2-1, is GAGVSQSPSNKVTEKGKDVELRCDPISGHTALYWYRQSLGQGLEFLIYFQGNSAPDKSGLPSDRFSAERTGGSVSTLTIQRTQQEDSAVYLCASSLEGSYNEQFFGPGTRLTVL.

A few counts support this clone. The CDR3 coding sequence is TGTGCCAGCAGCCGGACCACAGGGCTGGACGAGCAGTACTTC. Protein product: CASSRTTGLDEQYF. This chain connects TRBV4-2 to TRBJ2-7, with D maybe TRBD1 (6 bases). Germline values: CDR1 LGHNA, CDR2 YNFKEQ. V was trimmed by 4 bases and J by 5 bases, leaving 15 bases between them. The CDR3 length is 14 residues.

The chain carries TRBV6-5 and TRBJ1-3; the D is unclear. Per the germline V gene, CDR1 is MNHEY and CDR2 is SVGAGI. The CDR3 length is 11 residues. V was clipped by 6 bases and J by 3 bases, with 3 bases between them. DNA for the CDR3: TGTGCCAGCAGGAATGGAAACACCATATATTTT. It specifies CASRNGNTIYF.

This clone showed up just a few times. This chain joins TRBV30 and TRBJ1-1; D is unclear. CDR3 length: 14 residues. Germline V gene data show CDR1 as GTSNPN and CDR2 as SVGIG (reference sequence). Between the trimmed V and J ends, which lost 1 base and 1 base, there was a span of 10 bases. The CDR3 coding sequence is TGTGCCTGGAGTGAGGCCCCTTCGAACACTGAAGCTTTCTTT. Translating gives CAWSEAPSNTEAFF. Full variable domain (remainder filled in from reference TRBV30 and TRBJ1-1): SQTIHQWPATLVQPVGSPLSLECTVEGTSNPNLYWYRQAAGRGLQLLFYSVGIGQISSEVPQNLSASRPQDRQFILSSKKLLLSDSGFYLCAWSEAPSNTEAFFGQGTRLTVV.

The chain links TRBV16 to TRBJ1-5; 8 bases match TRBD1. This CDR3 has 14 residues. Germline V gene sequence: CDR1 KGHSY, CDR2 FQNENV. The ends lost 6 bases at V and 2 bases at J; junction bases unmatched: 3. CDR3: CASRLQGGNQPQHF. The CDR3 DNA reads as TGTGCCAGCAGACTACAGGGGGGCAATCAGCCCCAGCATTTT.

This clone was detected only a few times. This rearrangement joins TRBV21-1 to TRBJ2-7. TRBV21-1 is annotated as a pseudogene. The CDR3 consists of 13 residues. The DNA of the CDR3 is TGTGCCGGCTGTACGGGACCCTCCTCCGAGCAGTACTTC. As protein: CAGCTGPSSEQYF.

This clone was found a few times. The V call is TRBV28, the J call TRBJ1-1; D not certain. V lost 9 bases and J lost 1, with 12 bases in between. The CDR3 loop spans 13 amino acids. The germline gives CDR1 MDHEN, CDR2 SYDVKM. The CDR3 loop is CASQTPWNTEAFF. The CDR3 nucleotides read TGTGCCAGTCAGACACCTTGGAACACTGAAGCTTTCTTT.

This clone was observed a few times. It is unclear where the CDR3 begins or ends on the DNA, so no DNA is shown, and the CDR3 is as TCRdb lists it. CDR3 loop: CASSFALGTAPDF. This chain connects TRBV7-9 to TRBJ1-6. The CDR3 extends over 13 residues, inclusive of both ends. Germline-derived CDR1 and CDR2 are SEHNR and FQNEAQ (reference sequence).

The rearrangement uses TRBV5-1 and TRBJ1-4; 7 nucleotides align to TRBD1. Unmatched junction bases numbered 6, after V lost 7 bases and J lost 3 bases. CDR1 SGHRS and CDR2 YFSETQ come from the germline V gene. CDR3 length: 14 amino acids. The CDR3, as DNA: TGCGCCAGCGGACCAACAGGGGCTAATGAAAAACTGTTTTTT. Translation gives CASGPTGANEKLFF.